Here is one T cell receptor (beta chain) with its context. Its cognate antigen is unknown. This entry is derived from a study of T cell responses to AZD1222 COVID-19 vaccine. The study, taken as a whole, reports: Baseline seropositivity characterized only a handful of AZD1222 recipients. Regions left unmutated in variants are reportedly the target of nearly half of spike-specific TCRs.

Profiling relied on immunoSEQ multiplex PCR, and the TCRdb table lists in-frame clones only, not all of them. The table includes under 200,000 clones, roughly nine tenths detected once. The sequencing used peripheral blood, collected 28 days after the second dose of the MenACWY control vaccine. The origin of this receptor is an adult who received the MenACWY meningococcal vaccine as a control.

The DNA for the CDR3 is TGTGCCAGCTCACAATCCCCCACCTATGGCTACACCTTC. Its protein product is CASSQSPTYGYTF. The V gene is TRBV18, the J gene TRBJ1-2; D uncertain. The CDR3 length is 13 residues. V was pared by 4 bases and J by 4 bases, with 10 bases between. CDR1 is KGHSH, CDR2 LQKENI, per germline.